These 26 T cell receptor beta chains share one sample of origin, sequenced in a study of human T cells and chemical hapten exposure (dated by TCRdb to the early 2020s). Total RNA was extracted from unfractionated whole blood that had been collected in Tempus Blood RNA tubes. During library preparation, unique molecular identifiers were attached to individual cDNA molecules so that TCRs could be counted quantitatively and reproducibly. TCRdb applied fastp at Q25 and MiXCR to the public reads, then kept only in-frame beta chains. Records with the same CDR3 protein are collapsed into one entry carrying the most frequent genes and DNA. The sample table holds about a thousand distinct CDR3 sequences, of which around 83% were seen once. Approximately 6.9% of the sample lies in the top ten. Sequencing used whole blood. These receptors came from a human donor with alopecia, or a healthy volunteer (not recorded which). Some clones in this sample may be carry-over from other donors' samples. This table probably holds off-target reads from a library built for another chain.

In this sample, this clonotype turned up once. The chain has TRBV2 and TRBJ2-1; D ambiguous. This CDR3 spans 14 amino acids. V was cut by 6 bases and J by 0 bases, with 9 bases left in between. Germline assignment: CDR1 SNHLY and CDR2 FYNNEI. This CDR3 is CASRGSSSYNEQFF. Here the CDR3 DNA reads TGTGCCAGCAGAGGCAGCAGCTCCTACAATGAGCAGTTCTTC.

This chain links TRBV2 with TRBJ2-3, with D possibly called TRBD1 or TRBD2 (5 bases each). In germline, CDR1 is SNHLY, CDR2 FYNNEI. The V end was cut by 2 bases, the J end by 1 base, with 16 bases between. The CDR3 runs to 17 residues. CDR3: CASSESVRGRGTDTQYF. The DNA of the CDR3 is TGTGCCAGCAGTGAATCCGTACGGGGCAGGGGCACAGATACGCAGTATTTT. The whole variable domain, remainder taken from reference TRBV2 and TRBJ2-3, is EPEVTQTPSHQVTQMGQEVILRCVPISNHLYFYWYRQILGQKVEFLVSFYNNEISEKSEIFDDQFSVERPDGSNFTLKIRSTKLEDSAMYFCASSESVRGRGTDTQYFGPGTRLTVL.

V gene TRBV4-2 combines with J gene TRBJ2-7, with D perhaps matching TRBD1 (5 bases). The CDR3 runs to 16 residues. Trimming removed 4 bases at V and 0 bases at J, with 16 bases between. CDR1 LGHNA and CDR2 YNFKEQ come from the germline V gene. The CDR3 region is CASSPRRTPSSYEQYF. The CDR3 DNA reads as TGTGCCAGCAGCCCACGCCGGACACCGAGCTCCTACGAGCAGTACTTC.

The chain joins TRBV2 to TRBJ1-5; no clear D gene. V was clipped by 1 base and J by 7 bases, with 11 bases between them. This CDR3 spans 14 amino acids. Germline CDR1 is SNHLY and CDR2 is FYNNEI. CDR3 in amino acids: CASSEGSTSQPQHF. Here the CDR3 DNA reads TGTGCCAGCAGTGAAGGATCGACAAGCCAGCCCCAGCATTTT. Together with reference TRBV2 and TRBJ1-5, the CDR3 gives the full variable domain: EPEVTQTPSHQVTQMGQEVILRCVPISNHLYFYWYRQILGQKVEFLVSFYNNEISEKSEIFDDQFSVERPDGSNFTLKIRSTKLEDSAMYFCASSEGSTSQPQHFGDGTRLSIL.

The V gene is TRBV7-3, the J gene TRBJ2-3; either TRBD1 or TRBD2 may fit D (5 bases each). V gave up 4 bases and J gave up 2 bases, with 10 bases separating them. The CDR3 length is 14 residues. Germline V gene data show CDR1 as SGHTA and CDR2 as FQGTGA. The CDR3 DNA is TGTGCCAGCAGCTCCGCCGGGGCCACAGATACGCAGTATTTT. This gives the protein CASSSAGATDTQYF.

This chain connects TRBV28 to TRBJ1-2; 7 bases map to TRBD1. Trimming removed 2 bases from V and 8 bases from J; junction bases left unmatched: 8. The germline V gene has CDR1 MDHEN and CDR2 SYDVKM. The CDR3 is 14 amino acids. CDR3 amino acids: CASSLSNRGLGYTF. CDR3 nucleotide sequence: TGTGCCAGCAGTTTAAGTAACAGGGGTCTGGGCTACACCTTC.

The chain combines TRBV28 with TRBJ2-3; 9 nucleotides agree with TRBD1. The CDR3 is made up of 14 amino acids. V was clipped by 5 bases and J by 4 bases; unmatched bases: 4. Germline V lookup: CDR1 MDHEN, CDR2 SYDVKM. The CDR3 DNA is TGTGCCAGCAGTCGGGACAGGGTTGCAGATACGCAGTATTTT. Translated, it gives CASSRDRVADTQYF.

The chain links TRBV20-1 to TRBJ1-4; 8 nucleotides match TRBD1. CDR3 length: 13 amino acids. The germline V gene encodes CDR1 DFQATT and CDR2 SNEGSKA (reference sequence). J was trimmed by 6 bases and V by 3 bases; bases with no gene match: 3. CDR3: CSASRGRDEKLFF. The CDR3 DNA reads as TGCAGTGCTAGCAGGGGGCGCGATGAAAAACTGTTTTTT.

The chain has TRBV12-3 or TRBV12-4 and TRBJ2-3, with TRBD2 matching 13 bases. The CDR3 extends over 17 amino acids. V gave up 5 bases and J gave up 2 bases; unmatched junction bases: 7. Here the CDR3 reads CASSLTSGRVPTDTQYF. CDR3 in DNA: TGTGCCAGCAGTCTTACTAGCGGGAGGGTTCCCACAGATACGCAGTATTTT.

The CDR3 reads CASRTDIAFYGYTF. The CDR3 region has the DNA TGTGCCAGCAGGACGGACATCGCGTTCTATGGCTACACCTTC. The rearrangement joins TRBV28 to TRBJ1-2, with D possibly being TRBD1 (5 bases). Per the germline V gene, CDR1 is MDHEN and CDR2 is SYDVKM. Trimming shortened V by 6 bases and J by 4 bases, and 15 bases separated the two germline ends. The CDR3 extends over 14 amino acids.

This sequence joins TRBV10-3 and TRBJ2-7; TRBD2 aligns across 7 bases. In germline, CDR1 is ENHRY, CDR2 SYGVKD. V shed 6 bases, J shed 0 bases, and the junction held 2 bases outside the gene matches. There are 13 residues in the CDR3. CDR3 sequence (DNA): TGTGCCATCAGAGGCGGGAGCTCCTACGAGCAGTACTTC. Its translation is CAIRGGSSYEQYF.

This chain joins TRBV6-5 and TRBJ1-4; D perhaps matches TRBD1 (5 bases). Germline V gives CDR1 MNHEY, CDR2 SVGAGI. Trimming removed 0 bases from V and 5 bases from J, with 10 bases in between. The CDR3 contains 15 residues. The CDR3 protein is CASSYSGDENEKLFF. The CDR3 region has the DNA TGTGCCAGCAGTTACTCGGGGGACGAGAATGAAAAACTGTTTTTT.

The gene calls are TRBV29-1 and TRBJ2-3; D is ambiguous. Germline V gene lookup returns CDR1 SQVTM and CDR2 ANQGSEA. V was pared by 1 base and J by 2 bases, with 7 bases between. The CDR3 has 13 residues. Here the CDR3 DNA reads TGCAGCGTTGAAGTGGCAGACACAGATACGCAGTATTTT. It specifies CSVEVADTDTQYF.

The gene calls are TRBV7-2 and TRBJ2-1; D is unclear. The length of the CDR3 is 14 residues. CDR1 is SGHTA, CDR2 FQGNSA, per germline. Trimming cost V 1 base and J 2 bases, with 6 bases left between them. CDR3 DNA: TGTGCCAGCAGCTTAGGGTGGACCTACAATGAGCAGTTCTTC. Translated, it gives CASSLGWTYNEQFF.

The CDR3 protein is CASSPGGGQFF. In DNA, the CDR3 is TGTGCCAGCAGTCCCGGTGGGGGGCAGTTCTTC. The chain joins TRBV12-3 or TRBV12-4 to TRBJ2-1, with D perhaps being TRBD1 or TRBD2 (5 bases each). With 5 bases removed from V and 12 bases from J, the gap between germline ends came to 11 bases. This CDR3 has 11 residues.

The chain couples TRBV12-3 or TRBV12-4 to TRBJ2-1; 9 positions match TRBD1. Germline trimming cut 1 base from V and 7 bases from J; bases unmatched to any gene: 5. The CDR3 is 15 residues long. The CDR3 loop is CASSLVRDRANEQFF. The CDR3 bases are TGTGCCAGCAGTTTAGTCCGGGACAGGGCGAATGAGCAGTTCTTC.

The CDR3 spells CASRLTGGTYEQYF. CDR3 sequence (DNA): TGTGCCAGCCGGTTAACCGGGGGCACCTACGAGCAGTACTTC. The chain is built from TRBV5-4 and TRBJ2-7; perhaps D is TRBD1 or TRBD2 (6 bases each). Trimming took 7 bases from V and 2 from J, leaving 16 bases between them. The CDR3 extends over 14 amino acids. Per germline, CDR1 SGHNT and CDR2 YYREEE (reference sequence).

The CDR3 DNA reads TGTGCCAGCAGCCTGGGACTAGCGGGAGTAGTCGAGCAGTACTTC. It codes for CASSLGLAGVVEQYF. The chain employs TRBV6-5 and TRBJ2-7, with TRBD2 matching 14 bases. CDR3 length equals 15 residues. V was clipped by 6 bases and J by 6 bases; unmatched bases: 7. Looked up from germline, CDR1 is MNHEY and CDR2 is SVGAGI.

The chain recombines TRBV20-1 with TRBJ2-4; D perhaps matches TRBD2 (5 bases). Trimming removed 3 bases from V and 13 bases from J, with 16 bases in between. CDR1 is DFQATT and CDR2 is SNEGSKA in the germline V gene (reference sequence). The CDR3 runs to 12 residues. This CDR3 reads CSASSGREIQYF. In DNA, the CDR3 is TGCAGTGCTAGTTCGGGAAGGGAAATCCAGTACTTC.

The CDR3 region is CSGRAGNYNEQFF. The CDR3 nucleotides are TGCAGTGGTAGGGCGGGTAACTACAATGAGCAGTTCTTC. J is TRBJ2-1 and V is TRBV20-1, with D maybe TRBD2 (5 bases). Germline V CDR1 and CDR2: DFQATT, SNEGSKA (reference sequence). Trimming removed 7 bases from V and 3 bases from J, with 13 bases in between. The CDR3 is made up of 13 amino acids.

Remarks on this clonotype: The junction and the germline gene differ at one end; a read error may be behind it. This chain connects TRBV12-3 or TRBV12-4 to TRBJ2-3; D gene uncertain. The CDR3 extends over 9 amino acids. CDR3 coding DNA: TGCACTACGCGGGATACGCAGTATTTT. Amino acid sequence: CTTRDTQYF.

This chain uses TRBV2 with TRBJ1-1; no reliable D call. The CDR3 extends over 12 amino acids. V lost 9 bases to trimming and J lost 0 bases, with 8 bases between them. CDR1 is SNHLY and CDR2 is FYNNEI in the germline V gene. CDR3 bases: TGTGCCAGTTTACTCATGAACACTGAAGCTTTCTTT. It codes for CASLLMNTEAFF.

This clonotype showed up just once. The chain uses TRBV7-2 and TRBJ2-1; D gene ambiguous. Per the germline V gene, CDR1 is SGHTA and CDR2 is FQGNSA. Trimming took 8 bases from V and 0 from J, leaving 17 bases between them. CDR3 length: 16 amino acids. DNA of the CDR3: TGTGCCAGCTCTACTGGGAAGAGGTTCTCCTACAATGAGCAGTTCTTC. Translating it yields CASSTGKRFSYNEQFF.

The chain joins TRBV20-1 to TRBJ2-7; D ambiguous. Germline V gives CDR1 DFQATT, CDR2 SNEGSKA (reference sequence). V lost 6 bases to trimming and J lost 3 bases, with 9 bases between them. The CDR3 is 11 residues long. This CDR3 reads CSARLFYEQYF. The CDR3, as DNA: TGCAGTGCCAGACTGTTCTACGAGCAGTACTTC.

This rearrangement joins TRBV7-3 to TRBJ1-1, with no clear D. CDR3 size: 13 residues. Trimming took 0 bases from V and 1 from J, leaving 3 bases between them. Per the germline V gene, CDR1 is SGHTA and CDR2 is FQGTGA. The CDR3 sequence is CASSLTSNTEAFF. In nucleotides, the CDR3 is TGTGCCAGCAGCTTAACCTCGAACACTGAAGCTTTCTTT.

This clonotype showed up just once. This sequence joins TRBV28 and TRBJ2-4, with D hard to call. The CDR3 has 15 residues. The V and J ends lost 3 bases and 1 base respectively, with 10 bases between them. Germline lookup yields CDR1 MDHEN and CDR2 SYDVKM. The CDR3 here is CASSFSRVAKNIQYF. The CDR3 coding sequence is TGTGCCAGCAGTTTTTCCAGAGTGGCCAAAAACATTCAGTACTTC. The full variable domain, with the rest looked up from reference TRBV28 and TRBJ2-4, is DVKVTQSSRYLVKRTGEKVFLECVQDMDHENMFWYRQDPGLGLRLIYFSYDVKMKEKGDIPEGYSVSREKKERFSLILESASTNQTSMYLCASSFSRVAKNIQYFGAGTRLSVL.